The following is a T cell receptor (beta chain) sequence with its context. What it binds is not known. This entry comes from a study of cytomegalovirus exposure and HLA in healthy donors. Regarding the study as a whole: Most TCR sequences proved rare, with some public TCRs found in many donors.

CDR3 length: 15 amino acids. Trimming shortened V by 2 bases and J by 4 bases, and 12 bases separated the two germline ends. CDR1 is SGHAT, CDR2 FQNNGV, per germline. PCR involved 60 Vbeta and 13 Jbeta primers. TCRdb keeps only in-frame clones here, not all; method: immunoSEQ multiplex PCR. The data contain more than 90,000 clones, about four fifths of them seen just once; the ten biggest clones take up around 3.2%. Material for sequencing was PBMCs. The clonotype was recovered from a woman aged 40 to 50 in good health and CMV-seronegative. V and J are TRBV11-2 and TRBJ2-1; D is unresolved. The CDR3 loop is CASSLMVSLYNEQFF. The CDR3 nucleotides read TGTGCCAGCAGCTTAATGGTTAGCCTATACAATGAGCAGTTCTTC.